This T cell receptor (beta chain) came from a study of HIV-infected patients and healthy controls. No cell fractionation was done, so the repertoire covers all unsorted peripheral blood T cells. The germline V gene has CDR1 LGHNA and CDR2 YNFKEQ. This CDR3 region has 12 residues. cDNA was made from 500 ng RNA using alpha and beta constant primers. Each of the alpha and beta chains got its own library through chain-specific third strand synthesis with indices. A single record per CDR3 protein comes from TCRdb applying MiXCR to the 5' RACE reads. The profile shows 13,000 to 15,000 distinct CDR3 sequences, roughly 9.9% of them singletons. On this clonotype: A read error may account for a junction end that differs from germline.

This TCR was sampled from an adult in good health. Sequenced material: blood. This chain joins TRBV4-2 and TRBJ1-2; 9 bases match TRBD1. This CDR3 reads CASSPAQGAPSF. In nucleotides, the CDR3 is TGTGCCAGCAGCCCGGCACAGGGGGCCCCTTCCTTC.